The next 29 T cell receptor beta chains were all read from a single sample in a study of T cells after yellow fever vaccination (dated by TCRdb to the late 2010s). Library prep was done by 5' RACE. These reads were obtained on an Illumina HiSeq 2500. TCRdb's own reprocessing of the public reads used fastp at Q25 and MiXCR and kept productive beta chains. When rows share a CDR3 protein, they turn into one entry using the most common DNA and genes. The sample includes over 25,000 distinct CDR3 sequences, with more than 9% observed a single time. Roughly 12% of the sample is taken by the ten largest. The meaning of the sample's treatment or condition label: live attenuated yellow fever vaccine strain. The material was PBMCs, either bulk or a sorted T-cell subset (CD4+, CD8+, memory, or dextramer-sorted; not recorded which), obtained around 15 days after the first yellow fever vaccination. These receptors all stem from a man aged 18-30 years who received the YFV17D yellow fever vaccine.

This clonotype was detected only a few times. The V gene is TRBV21-1, the J gene TRBJ1-2; the D call in the table, TRBD1, was not verified against the DNA. TRBV21-1 is flagged as a pseudogene. This CDR3 comprises 15 residues. The CDR3 here is CASPRSPGAAYGYTF. In nucleotides, the CDR3 is TGTGCCAGCCCGCGCTCGCCAGGGGCCGCCTATGGCTACACCTTC.

This clonotype was seen at least ten times. This chain joins TRBV4-3 and TRBJ2-4, with D hard to call. This CDR3 has 16 amino acids. CDR1 is LGHNA, CDR2 YSLEER, per germline. The germline V and J ends were trimmed by 0 bases and 0 bases, with 9 bases remaining between them. The CDR3 here is CASSQEYSLAKNIQYF. The CDR3 DNA follows: TGCGCCAGCAGCCAAGAATACAGCCTAGCCAAAAACATTCAGTACTTC.

The rearrangement links TRBV2 to TRBJ2-6, with TRBD2 matching over 7 bases. The germline V gene has CDR1 SNHLY and CDR2 FYNNEI. V dropped 8 bases and J dropped 0; count of bases not matched to a gene: 7. The CDR3 sequence is 16 residues long. The CDR3 loop reads CASRREGSSGANVLTF. CDR3 DNA sequence: TGTGCCAGCCGCAGGGAGGGTAGCTCTGGGGCCAACGTCCTGACTTTC.

The sample holds many counts of this clonotype. This chain joins TRBV12-3 or TRBV12-4 and TRBJ2-5, with D unresolved. Between the trimmed V and J ends, which lost 6 bases and 2 bases, there was a span of 10 bases. CDR3 length: 13 residues. CDR3 DNA: TGTGCCAGCAGGCTCAACGGGCAAGAGACCCAGTACTTC. This sequence encodes CASRLNGQETQYF.

Points on this clonotype: A read error may be the cause here, since a much bigger clone is one base away. The genes are TRBV4-2 and TRBJ1-2; weak D call: TRBD1 (6 bases). Per germline, CDR1 LGHNA and CDR2 YNFKEQ. The CDR3 has 14 residues. V was trimmed by 0 bases and J by 6 bases, leaving 11 bases between them. The CDR3 reads CASSQDTGMDGYTF. DNA for the CDR3: TGTGCCAGCAGCCAAGATACAGGGATGGATGGCTACACCTTC.

The table lists this clonotype with many counts. V is TRBV12-3 or TRBV12-4 and J is TRBJ1-2, with a weak D call TRBD1 (5 bases). The V end lost 10 bases, the J end lost 8 bases, and 17 bases lay between the germline ends. The CDR3 contains 12 residues. The CDR3 DNA sequence: TGTGCCACAGCACCTCCAGAGGGGGGCTACACCTTC. Its translation: CATAPPEGGYTF.

As concerns this clonotype: A much larger clone lies a single base off, so this may be a read error. The chain combines TRBV7-9 with TRBJ2-1; 7 bases line up with TRBD2. The CDR3 runs to 17 residues. Germline trimming cut 5 bases from V and 4 bases from J; bases unmatched to any gene: 14. Germline assignment: CDR1 SEHNR and CDR2 FQNEAQ (reference sequence). The CDR3 sequence: CASSTKVGGRRYNEQFF. CDR3 nucleotide sequence: TGTGCCAGCAGCACCAAAGTGGGGGGGAGGCGATACAATGAGCAGTTCTTC. Filled out from reference TRBV7-9 and TRBJ2-1, the complete variable domain reads DTGVSQNPRHKITKRGQNVTFRCDPISEHNRLYWYRQTLGQGPEFLTYFQNEAQLEKSRLLSDRFSAERPKGSFSTLEIQRTEQGDSAMYLCASSTKVGGRRYNEQFFGPGTRLTVL.

This clonotype was counted ten times or more. The rearrangement joins TRBV5-4 to TRBJ2-7, with TRBD2 matching over 7 bases. The trim removed 2 bases at V and 6 bases at J, leaving 2 bases unmatched. CDR1 and CDR2 (germline): SGHNT, YYREEE (reference sequence). The CDR3 has 12 residues. The CDR3 reads CASSFSSGEQYV. Here the CDR3 DNA reads TGTGCCAGCAGCTTCTCTAGCGGCGAGCAGTACGTC.

This clonotype appeared many times. The chain joins TRBV12-3 or TRBV12-4 to TRBJ1-5; TRBD1 might be the D (5 bases). V was shortened by 5 bases and J by 11 bases, with 22 bases between the two germline ends. There are 15 residues in the CDR3. The chain's CDR3 is CASSPMKGTAIAQHF. The CDR3 region has the DNA TGTGCCAGCAGTCCCATGAAGGGGACCGCTATAGCCCAGCATTTT.

Ten or more counts support this clonotype. This rearrangement joins TRBV7-9 to TRBJ1-3; TRBD1 matches 7 bases. Germline lookup yields CDR1 SEHNR and CDR2 FQNEAQ (reference sequence). J was trimmed by 0 bases and V by 5 bases; bases with no gene match: 10. The CDR3 is made up of 17 amino acids. The CDR3 bases are TGTGCCAGCAGCACCCCGGGACAGCGGATCTCTGGAAACACCATATATTTT. Translating gives CASSTPGQRISGNTIYF.

This clonotype was picked up many times. The chain uses TRBV3-1 and TRBJ1-5; D is possibly TRBD1 (5 bases). Per germline, CDR1 LGHDT and CDR2 YNNKEL (reference sequence). The CDR3 is made up of 17 amino acids. The germline V and J ends were trimmed by 1 base and 7 bases, with 20 bases remaining between them. CDR3 residues: CASSQGYGGASTQPQHF. CDR3 nucleotides: TGTGCCAGCAGCCAAGGATATGGCGGGGCCTCAACCCAGCCCCAGCATTTT. Full variable domain (missing parts from reference TRBV3-1 and TRBJ1-5): DTAVSQTPKYLVTQMGNDKSIKCEQNLGHDTMYWYKQDSKKFLKIMFSYNNKELIINETVPNRFSPKSPDKAHLNLHINSLELGDSAVYFCASSQGYGGASTQPQHFGDGTRLSIL.

This clonotype was observed at least ten times. The chain links TRBV5-5 to TRBJ1-5; D gene ambiguous. The CDR3 loop spans 14 amino acids. Germline CDR1 and CDR2: SGHKS and YYEKEE (reference sequence). V dropped 3 bases and J dropped 1 base, with 8 bases sitting between them. CDR3 sequence reads: CASSSGPSNQPQHF. Here the CDR3 DNA reads TGTGCCAGCAGCTCCGGGCCGAGCAATCAGCCCCAGCATTTT.

This clonotype was seen at least ten times. The V gene is TRBV20-1, the J gene TRBJ1-5; D gene uncertain. This CDR3 is built from 14 residues. V was pared by 6 bases and J by 0 bases, with 12 bases between. The germline gives CDR1 DFQATT, CDR2 SNEGSKA (reference sequence). The CDR3, as DNA: TGCAGTGCGAAGTCGGGGATTAGCAATCAGCCCCAGCATTTT. It encodes CSAKSGISNQPQHF.

This clonotype is judged medium-sized. The rearrangement joins TRBV12-3 or TRBV12-4 to TRBJ2-4, with 9 positions matching TRBD1. With V trimmed by 6 bases and J by 5 bases, 8 bases remained unmatched. The CDR3 totals 15 residues. In DNA, the CDR3 is TGTGCCAGCAGATTTGGACAGGGGAGAGAAAACATTCAGTACTTC. Protein: CASRFGQGRENIQYF.

In regard to this clonotype: One end of the junction varies from germline; a read error may be responsible. This rearrangement joins TRBV5-4 to TRBJ2-2, with D possibly being TRBD1 (5 bases). The CDR3 totals 14 residues. The germline V gene encodes CDR1 SGHNT and CDR2 YYREEE (reference sequence). The CDR3 DNA reads TGTGCCATCGGCCCAGGGCTGGCTACCGTGGAGCTGTTTTTT. This codes for CAIGPGLATVELFF.

This clonotype appeared many times. This chain connects TRBV28 to TRBJ2-1; 8 positions match TRBD2. Germline V gene lookup returns CDR1 MDHEN and CDR2 SYDVKM. V was clipped by 5 bases and J by 1 base; unmatched bases: 7. This CDR3 region has 16 residues. The CDR3 sequence: CASSVTGGVSYNEQFF. In nucleotides, the CDR3 is TGTGCCAGCAGTGTCACGGGGGGGGTATCCTACAATGAGCAGTTCTTC.

This clonotype was seen repeatedly, ten times or more. CDR3 sequence reads: CASRRGGAGGYTF. CDR3 nucleotide sequence: TGTGCCAGCAGACGGGGGGGTGCTGGGGGCTACACCTTC. The chain uses TRBV6-5 and TRBJ1-2, with D possibly being TRBD1 (5 bases). Germline V CDR1 and CDR2: MNHEY, SVGAGI. Trimming shortened V by 6 bases and J by 8 bases, and 16 bases separated the two germline ends. This CDR3 comprises 13 residues.

This clonotype has a count of ten or more. The chain carries TRBV5-1 and TRBJ1-2; 7 bases map to TRBD1. The trim removed 6 bases at V and 6 bases at J, leaving 14 bases unmatched. This CDR3 has 15 residues. Germline-derived CDR1 and CDR2 are SGHRS and YFSETQ. Here the CDR3 reads CASNERTGGAHGYTF. CDR3 sequence (DNA): TGCGCCAGCAACGAACGGACAGGAGGAGCCCATGGCTACACCTTC.

This clonotype was recorded many times. V usage is TRBV7-2 and J usage is TRBJ1-1, with D possibly TRBD1 on 5 matching bases. Germline V CDR1 and CDR2: SGHTA, FQGNSA. This CDR3 comprises 14 residues. The V gene lost 0 bases and the J gene lost 7 bases, with 12 bases spanning the gap. Here the CDR3 reads CASSLAYDRGEAFF. DNA for the CDR3: TGTGCCAGCAGCTTAGCGTATGATAGGGGTGAAGCTTTCTTT.

This clonotype was counted ten times or more. The chain carries TRBV5-1 and TRBJ2-1; TRBD1 matches at 8 bases. Per germline, CDR1 SGHRS and CDR2 YFSETQ. Trimming removed 7 bases from V and 1 base from J; junction bases left unmatched: 1. The CDR3 runs 13 residues. The CDR3 DNA reads as TGCGCCAGCGGACAGGGATCCTACAATGAGCAGTTCTTC. Its protein is CASGQGSYNEQFF.

This clonotype occurred many times. The chain has TRBV28 and TRBJ2-3; D gene unclear. This CDR3 spans 14 amino acids. Trimming took off 3 bases at V and 0 bases at J, with 7 bases between the two ends. Germline V gene lookup returns CDR1 MDHEN and CDR2 SYDVKM. In DNA form, the CDR3 reads TGTGCCAGCAGTTTCGAGGCTAGCACAGATACGCAGTATTTT. Its translation is CASSFEASTDTQYF.

There are many counts of this clonotype. The chain links TRBV18 to TRBJ2-7, with 11 bases identical to TRBD1. Looked up from germline, CDR1 is KGHSH and CDR2 is LQKENI. This CDR3 spans 15 amino acids. Losses at the gene ends were 3 bases for V and 1 base for J; bases not matched to a gene: 2. The CDR3 is CASSPGQGGSYEQYV. As DNA, the CDR3 is TGTGCCAGCTCACCGGGACAGGGGGGGTCCTACGAGCAGTACGTC.

This clonotype was picked up many times. This chain joins TRBV4-1 and TRBJ1-6; D not resolved. Germline V gene data show CDR1 as MGHRA and CDR2 as YSYEKL. This CDR3 region has 13 residues. V was pared by 4 bases and J by 8 bases, with 9 bases between. CDR3 region: CASSRKWDSPLHF. CDR3 bases: TGCGCCAGCAGCCGCAAGTGGGATTCACCCCTCCACTTT.

The table lists this clonotype with many counts. The chain links TRBV18 to TRBJ2-5, with 7 bases matching TRBD1. The trim removed 3 bases at V and 4 bases at J, leaving 8 bases unmatched. The CDR3 extends over 15 amino acids. CDR1 and CDR2 from the germline V gene are KGHSH and LQKENI. CDR3: CASSPTHRGPETQYF. CDR3 DNA sequence: TGTGCCAGCTCACCCACCCACAGGGGTCCAGAGACCCAGTACTTC.

This clonotype was seen at least ten times. The chain employs TRBV29-1 and TRBJ1-2, with a tentative D call TRBD1 (5 bases). Germline V lookup: CDR1 SQVTM, CDR2 ANQGSEA. Trimming took off 7 bases at V and 10 bases at J, with 13 bases between the two ends. The CDR3 spans 10 residues. For the CDR3, the DNA is TGCAGCGGGGGGGACGCCACCTACACCTTC. Translating it yields CSGGDATYTF.

There are many counts of this clonotype. The V call is TRBV10-3, the J call TRBJ2-7; tentative D call: TRBD1 (5 bases). The CDR3 loop spans 11 amino acids. Germline CDR1 reads ENHRY; CDR2 reads SYGVKD. Trimming took 5 bases from V and 3 from J, leaving 5 bases between them. The CDR3 bases are TGTGCCATCAGTCAGGGCTACGAGCAGTACTTC. It yields the protein CAISQGYEQYF.

The J gene is TRBJ1-1, the V gene TRBV7-9; D unresolved. Germline V gene lookup returns CDR1 SEHNR and CDR2 FQNEAQ (reference sequence). Trimming took 3 bases from V and 8 from J, leaving 13 bases between them. The CDR3 contains 13 residues. CDR3 amino acids: CASSFETFTEAFF. The CDR3 DNA is TGTGCCAGCAGCTTCGAGACGTTTACCGAAGCTTTCTTT.

Many counts were recorded for this clonotype. V is TRBV6-5 and J is TRBJ1-6; D ambiguous. The V gene lost 6 bases and the J gene lost 7 bases, with 13 bases spanning the gap. Germline V lookup: CDR1 MNHEY, CDR2 SVGAGI. The CDR3 has 14 amino acids. CDR3 nucleotides: TGTGCCAGCAGCTACATGGTCAGAAATTCACCCCTCCACTTT. This gives the protein CASSYMVRNSPLHF.

This clonotype was counted many times. V gene TRBV28 combines with J gene TRBJ2-5, with 10 bases matching TRBD2. The ends lost 5 bases at V and 5 bases at J; junction bases unmatched: 8. Germline V lookup: CDR1 MDHEN, CDR2 SYDVKM. The CDR3 is made up of 15 amino acids. CDR3 in DNA: TGTGCCAGCAGTCTGGGACTAGCGACCGGCGAGACCCAGTACTTC. This codes for CASSLGLATGETQYF.